Listed below are T cell receptor beta chains from one sample, sequenced in a study of shared clonotypes between healthy human individuals. Profiling relied on immunoSEQ multiplex PCR, and the TCRdb table lists in-frame clones only, not all of them. The repertoire holds about 480,000 clones, with 60% to 80% as singletons. Source material: PBMCs. The receptors were sampled from a middle-aged woman in good health. Some clones in this sample may be carry-over from other donors' samples. Each CDR3 is given with its conserved first and last residue. The D gene is left open where the match is weak.

V gene,D gene,J gene,CDR3 length,CDR3 protein
TRBV6-1,.,TRBJ1-2,13,CASSEGTVYGYTF
TRBV6-4,TRBD2,TRBJ2-3,17,CASSREGPSGSTDTQYF
TRBV28,.,TRBJ2-5,13,CASHKRYQETQYF
TRBV19,TRBD2,TRBJ2-7,16,CASSATTSGGDYEQYF
TRBV28,TRBD2,TRBJ2-3,17,CASSIPSLAGATDTQYF
TRBV30,.,TRBJ2-1,13,CAWSGGPQGEQFF
TRBV19,.,TRBJ1-2,13,CASRNQGSYGYTF
TRBV28,.,TRBJ1-5,14,CASLQGWGNQPQHF
TRBV7-9,TRBD2,TRBJ2-1,15,CASSSGLASYNEQFF
TRBV28,TRBD1,TRBJ1-4,16,CASSAPNRGLNEKLFF
TRBV7-3,TRBD1,TRBJ2-7,14,CASSPGQGEIEQYF
TRBV18,TRBD1,TRBJ1-1,16,CASSPDPTGIGAEAFF
TRBV28,TRBD1,TRBJ2-2,16,CASSLTGGLNTGELFF
TRBV7-2,.,TRBJ1-1,13,CASSLLGVAEAFF
TRBV19,.,TRBJ1-5,15,CASSIHRDGPQPQHF
TRBV2,.,TRBJ1-3,15,CASSEGRVTGNTIYF